These 32 T cell receptor beta chains share one sample of origin, sequenced in a study of cytomegalovirus exposure and HLA in healthy donors. Primers included in the PCR were 60 Vbeta and 13 Jbeta primers. Repertoires were generated with immunoSEQ multiplex PCR, while TCRdb's copy carries only in-frame clones and drops some. The table includes fewer than 130,000 clones, about 80% detected once. The sample taken for sequencing was PBMCs. These receptors all stem from a female donor in good health and CMV-seropositive.

This chain connects TRBV6-1 to TRBJ2-7, with TRBD1 identical over 8 bases. This CDR3 spans 13 amino acids. The ends lost 4 bases at V and 6 bases at J; junction bases unmatched: 5. CDR1 is MNHNS, CDR2 SASEGT, per germline. The CDR3 DNA sequence: TGTGCCAGCAGTGGACAGGGGAAAGGCGAGCAGTACTTC. Amino acids: CASSGQGKGEQYF.

This clone was detected once. This chain joins TRBV7-8 and TRBJ2-7; TRBD1 matches 10 bases. Losses at the gene ends were 2 bases for V and 0 bases for J; bases not matched to a gene: 4. The germline V gene encodes CDR1 SGHVS and CDR2 FQNEAQ. CDR3 size: 16 residues. The CDR3 coding sequence is TGTGCCAGCAGCTTAACGGGACAGGGGAACTCCTACGAGCAGTACTTC. Its translation is CASSLTGQGNSYEQYF.

This chain joins TRBV19 and TRBJ2-7; a weak D match, TRBD1 (5 bases). Trimming left V 1 base short and J 2 bases short, with 12 bases between. In germline, CDR1 is LNHDA, CDR2 SQIVND (reference sequence). This CDR3 comprises 15 residues. CDR3 sequence: CASSIADTGAYEQYF. As DNA, the CDR3 is TGTGCCAGTAGTATAGCCGACACAGGAGCCTACGAGCAGTACTTC.

The chain carries TRBV30 and TRBJ2-2, with 10 bases fitting TRBD1. The J segment lost 7 bases and the V segment lost 3 bases, leaving 14 bases of the junction unmatched. Germline CDR1 and CDR2: GTSNPN and SVGIG (reference sequence). The CDR3 is 17 residues long. The chain's CDR3 is CAWRARGGQGWSGELFF. The CDR3 DNA sequence: TGTGCCTGGAGAGCTAGGGGGGGACAGGGGTGGAGCGGGGAGCTGTTTTTT.

The rearrangement links TRBV27 to TRBJ2-2; possibly TRBD2 for D (6 bases). The V end was cut by 5 bases, the J end by 4 bases, with 11 bases between. The CDR3 runs 14 residues. Germline values: CDR1 MNHEY, CDR2 SMNVEV (reference sequence). The CDR3 DNA follows: TGTGCCAGCAGTAATTCGGGAGTCACCGGGGAGCTGTTTTTT. Its protein is CASSNSGVTGELFF.

The sample holds a few counts of this clone. This chain joins TRBV9 and TRBJ2-3; tentative D call: TRBD1 (6 bases). Deletions cut 0 bases from V and 8 bases from J, with 13 bases between. CDR3 length: 14 residues. Germline lookup yields CDR1 SGDLS and CDR2 YYNGEE. Here the CDR3 reads CASSVDLGGATQYF. DNA for the CDR3: TGTGCCAGCAGCGTAGACTTAGGGGGAGCTACGCAGTATTTT.

The rearrangement links TRBV19 to TRBJ1-2; D remains ambiguous. This CDR3 spans 12 amino acids. Trimming pared 5 bases from V and 8 bases from J, leaving 12 bases between. CDR1 is LNHDA, CDR2 SQIVND, per germline (reference sequence). CDR3 sequence reads: CASSVTTRGYTF. The CDR3 DNA follows: TGTGCCAGTAGTGTCACTACCCGGGGCTACACCTTC.

The chain joins TRBV19 to TRBJ1-2; a weak D match, TRBD1 (5 bases). Trimming stripped 7 bases from V and 8 bases from J, with 17 bases between. Germline-derived CDR1 and CDR2 are LNHDA and SQIVND (reference sequence). The CDR3 is 13 residues long. CDR3 sequence reads: CASTGILGEGYTF. In nucleotides, the CDR3 is TGTGCCAGTACAGGGATCCTTGGGGAAGGCTACACCTTC.

The chain uses TRBV10-3 and TRBJ2-7; 9 bases agree with TRBD2. The CDR3 sequence is 15 residues long. The ends lost 4 bases at V and 5 bases at J; junction bases unmatched: 9. Germline-derived CDR1 and CDR2 are ENHRY and SYGVKD. CDR3 region: CAISGSSGIVDEQYF. In nucleotides, the CDR3 is TGTGCCATCAGTGGGTCTAGCGGGATCGTGGACGAGCAGTACTTC.

CDR3 DNA sequence: TGTGCCACCAGCATCCCGGGGGGCTACAATGAGCAGTTCTTC. It encodes CATSIPGGYNEQFF. The chain has TRBV15 and TRBJ2-1; 7 bases map to TRBD2. V was pared by 4 bases and J by 3 bases, with 3 bases of the junction left unmatched. Germline CDR1 and CDR2: LNHNV and YYDKDF (reference sequence). CDR3 length equals 14 residues.

The chain recombines TRBV6-1 with TRBJ1-1; D might be TRBD1 (6 bases). Trimming removed 4 bases at V and 1 base at J, with 7 bases between. The germline gives CDR1 MNHNS, CDR2 SASEGT. The CDR3 totals 13 residues. Here the CDR3 DNA reads TGTGCCAGCAGTGTACAGGGGAACACTGAAGCTTTCTTT. It codes for CASSVQGNTEAFF.

The rearrangement uses TRBV7-9 and TRBJ1-2; D may be TRBD1 (6 bases). The CDR3 extends over 13 amino acids. Germline CDR1 is SEHNR and CDR2 is FQNEAQ (reference sequence). V lost 5 bases and J lost 3, with 10 bases in between. The CDR3, as DNA: TGTGCCAGCAGCGTAGGGGGGCACTATGGCTACACCTTC. Its protein is CASSVGGHYGYTF.

The V call is TRBV2, the J call TRBJ1-4; the match to TRBD1 covers 12 bases. The CDR3 is 15 residues long. V shed 7 bases, J shed 8 bases, and the junction held 8 bases outside the gene matches. Germline CDR1 and CDR2: SNHLY and FYNNEI. CDR3 sequence reads: CASTPRGTGGEKLFF. CDR3 DNA: TGTGCCAGCACCCCTAGGGGGACAGGGGGCGAAAAACTGTTTTTT.

This chain connects TRBV28 to TRBJ2-2; 12 positions match TRBD1. Unmatched junction bases numbered 7, after V lost 5 bases and J lost 6 bases. This CDR3 spans 16 amino acids. CDR1 is MDHEN and CDR2 is SYDVKM in the germline V gene. The CDR3 loop is CASSLKRDRGPGELFF. CDR3 in DNA: TGTGCCAGCAGTCTAAAGCGGGACAGGGGGCCCGGGGAGCTGTTTTTT.

V gene TRBV7-8 combines with J gene TRBJ2-3; 10 nucleotides align to TRBD2. The CDR3 runs to 14 residues. The V gene end was trimmed by 5 bases and the J gene end by 4 bases; junction bases not matched to a gene: 3. Germline-derived CDR1 and CDR2 are SGHVS and FQNEAQ. CDR3 nucleotide sequence: TGTGCCAGCAGCAAGCGGGAGGGCCCAGATACGCAGTATTTT. Encoded protein: CASSKREGPDTQYF.

The rearrangement joins TRBV28 to TRBJ1-1; TRBD1 agrees at 8 bases. The ends lost 5 bases at V and 2 bases at J; junction bases unmatched: 10. This CDR3 region has 16 residues. CDR1 is MDHEN and CDR2 is SYDVKM in the germline V gene. CDR3 loop: CASSTGVTGENTEAFF. As DNA, the CDR3 is TGTGCCAGCAGTACGGGGGTGACAGGGGAAAACACTGAAGCTTTCTTT.

In this sample, this clone turned up once. The gene calls are TRBV10-3 and TRBJ1-2; perhaps TRBD1 as D (6 bases). Per germline, CDR1 ENHRY and CDR2 SYGVKD. The CDR3 consists of 17 residues. V was clipped by 4 bases and J by 1 base, with 19 bases between them. CDR3 sequence: CAISGGKGGTSNYGYTF. The CDR3 DNA reads TGTGCCATCAGTGGGGGTAAAGGGGGAACGAGTAACTATGGCTACACCTTC.

The chain recombines TRBV18 with TRBJ1-3, with 7 nucleotides matching TRBD1. Germline-derived CDR1 and CDR2 are KGHSH and LQKENI. This CDR3 is 17 amino acids long. Unmatched junction bases numbered 13, after V lost 3 bases and J lost 5 bases. CDR3 residues: CASSPTLQGRGRNTIYF. The CDR3 DNA reads as TGTGCCAGCTCACCCACCCTACAGGGGAGAGGGAGAAACACCATATATTTT.

In its sample, this clone was seen once. V and J are TRBV7-8 and TRBJ1-2; D perhaps matches TRBD1 (6 bases). Germline assignment: CDR1 SGHVS and CDR2 FQNEAQ. Deletions cut 5 bases from V and 4 bases from J, with 14 bases between. The length of the CDR3 is 14 residues. The CDR3 DNA is TGTGCCAGCAGCCCTACCGGACAGTCCTATGGCTACACCTTC. The encoded protein is CASSPTGQSYGYTF.

In the case of this clone: Mismatch with germline at one junction end may stem from a read error. V gene TRBV7-2 combines with J gene TRBJ1-1, with D possibly being TRBD1 (6 bases). This CDR3 region has 13 residues. Germline assignment: CDR1 SGHTA and CDR2 FQGNSA. The CDR3 sequence is CASSLPGGGRNVF. For the CDR3, the DNA is TGTGCCAGCAGCTTACCTGGCGGGGGGCGGAATGTCTTT.

Here the CDR3 reads CASSFAGSSYNEQFF. CDR3 coding DNA: TGCGCCAGCAGCTTCGCGGGGAGCTCCTACAATGAGCAGTTCTTC. The genes are TRBV5-1 and TRBJ2-1; perhaps TRBD2 as D (6 bases). Germline V lookup: CDR1 SGHRS, CDR2 YFSETQ. The CDR3 loop spans 15 amino acids. Trimming pared 2 bases from V and 0 bases from J, leaving 9 bases between. The whole variable domain, filled in from reference TRBV5-1 and TRBJ2-1, reads KAGVTQTPRYLIKTRGQQVTLSCSPISGHRSVSWYQQTPGQGLQFLFEYFSETQRNKGNFPGRFSGRQFSNSRSEMNVSTLELGDSALYLCASSFAGSSYNEQFFGPGTRLTVL.

This chain uses TRBV2 with TRBJ2-7; 8 bases map to TRBD2. The germline V gene has CDR1 SNHLY and CDR2 FYNNEI. This CDR3 has 14 residues. The V and J ends lost 1 base and 5 bases, in that order; junction bases with no gene match: 4. CDR3 residues: CASSEEASGHEQYF. CDR3 DNA sequence: TGTGCCAGCAGTGAAGAGGCTAGCGGGCACGAGCAGTACTTC.

This clone was picked up a small number of times. This sequence joins TRBV27 and TRBJ1-2; maybe TRBD1 (5 bases). This CDR3 region has 15 residues. The V end lost 5 bases, the J end lost 1 base, and 14 bases lay between the germline ends. From germline, CDR1 is MNHEY and CDR2 SMNVEV (reference sequence). The CDR3 reads CASSRQIGINYGYTF. In DNA form, the CDR3 reads TGTGCCAGCAGTCGACAGATAGGGATTAACTATGGCTACACCTTC.

The CDR3 here is CASSQGDTQYF. CDR3 sequence (DNA): TGTGCCAGCTCACAGGGGGATACGCAGTATTTT. This chain uses TRBV18 with TRBJ2-3; a weak D match, TRBD1 (5 bases). Deletions cut 4 bases from V and 6 bases from J, with 5 bases between. The CDR3 has 11 residues. From germline, CDR1 is KGHSH and CDR2 LQKENI.

As DNA, the CDR3 is TGTGCCAGTAGTGCCGGACAGGGAGGCACTGAAGCTTTCTTT. This encodes CASSAGQGGTEAFF. The genes are TRBV19 and TRBJ1-1; the match to TRBD1 covers 8 bases. Germline CDR1 reads LNHDA; CDR2 reads SQIVND (reference sequence). J was trimmed by 4 bases and V by 5 bases; bases with no gene match: 6. This CDR3 has 14 amino acids.

The chain links TRBV7-2 to TRBJ2-1; 11 bases match TRBD1. The CDR3 totals 16 residues. Germline CDR1 and CDR2: SGHTA and FQGNSA. The trim removed 0 bases at V and 9 bases at J, leaving 7 bases unmatched. CDR3 in DNA: TGTGCCAGCAGCTTAGCGGGACAGGGGGAGAAGGGTGAGCAGTTCTTC. Encoded protein: CASSLAGQGEKGEQFF.

This chain links TRBV15 with TRBJ2-1, with D possibly being TRBD1 (6 bases). CDR3 length: 15 amino acids. Trimming took off 3 bases at V and 4 bases at J, with 13 bases between the two ends. Germline V lookup: CDR1 LNHNV, CDR2 YYDKDF (reference sequence). CDR3 region: CATSRTSDRYNEQFF. For the CDR3, the DNA is TGTGCCACCAGCAGGACGTCAGACAGGTACAATGAGCAGTTCTTC. The variable domain in full, with the rest retrieved from reference TRBV15 and TRBJ2-1, is DAMVIQNPRYQVTQFGKPVTLSCSQTLNHNVMYWYQQKSSQAPKLLFHYYDKDFNNEADTPDNFQSRRPNTSFCFLDIRSPGLGDTAMYLCATSRTSDRYNEQFFGPGTRLTVL.

This rearrangement joins TRBV5-4 to TRBJ1-2; 9 bases match TRBD1. From germline, CDR1 is SGHNT and CDR2 YYREEE (reference sequence). The CDR3 runs to 14 residues. J was trimmed by 7 bases and V by 5 bases; bases with no gene match: 9. CDR3 DNA: TGTGCCAGCAGGGTACAGGGGGCTGCAAGTGGCTACACCTTC. Protein: CASRVQGAASGYTF.

This clone was counted only a few times. The chain joins TRBV25-1 to TRBJ2-3, with TRBD1 as a possible D gene (7 bases). Germline CDR1 is MGHDK and CDR2 is SYGVNS. The CDR3 has 14 amino acids. V was shortened by 2 bases and J by 3 bases, with 9 bases between the two germline ends. CDR3 amino acids: CASSEQGGTDTQYF. DNA of the CDR3: TGTGCCAGCAGTGAACAGGGGGGAACAGATACGCAGTATTTT.

This clone was counted once. The chain carries TRBV18 and TRBJ2-1; 7 bases line up with TRBD1. Germline CDR1 reads KGHSH; CDR2 reads LQKENI. Germline trimming cut 3 bases from V and 0 bases from J; bases unmatched to any gene: 2. This CDR3 has 15 amino acids. The CDR3 spells CASSPGQTSYNEQFF. In nucleotides, the CDR3 is TGTGCCAGCTCACCGGGACAGACCTCCTACAATGAGCAGTTCTTC. Full variable domain (rest looked up from reference TRBV18 and TRBJ2-1): NAGVMQNPRHLVRRRGQEARLRCSPMKGHSHVYWYRQLPEEGLKFMVYLQKENIIDESGMPKERFSAEFPKEGPSILRIQQVVRGDSAAYFCASSPGQTSYNEQFFGPGTRLTVL.

This clone was counted between two and nine times. J is TRBJ1-4 and V is TRBV19; the D gene is possibly TRBD1 (6 bases). Germline values: CDR1 LNHDA, CDR2 SQIVND (reference sequence). V lost 3 bases and J lost 0, with 14 bases in between. The length of the CDR3 is 17 residues. The CDR3 is CASSIAPQGPTNEKLFF. CDR3 bases: TGTGCCAGTAGTATCGCACCCCAGGGGCCAACTAATGAAAAACTGTTTTTT.

The V and J genes are TRBV15 and TRBJ2-3; 8 bases match TRBD2. The CDR3 runs 16 residues. V was clipped by 1 base and J by 0 bases; unmatched bases: 3. The germline gives CDR1 LNHNV, CDR2 YYDKDF (reference sequence). CDR3 in DNA: TGTGCCACCAGCAGAGGGAGCGGGGGAAGCACAGATACGCAGTATTTT. It specifies CATSRGSGGSTDTQYF. Filled out from reference TRBV15 and TRBJ2-3, the complete variable domain reads DAMVIQNPRYQVTQFGKPVTLSCSQTLNHNVMYWYQQKSSQAPKLLFHYYDKDFNNEADTPDNFQSRRPNTSFCFLDIRSPGLGDTAMYLCATSRGSGGSTDTQYFGPGTRLTVL.